Each of the 19 T cell receptor beta chains below was sequenced from the same sample in a study of radiation and T cells in renal cell carcinoma. Time point indicated: baseline pretreatment blood. Regarding treatment: 15 Gy SBRT to primary tumor, nephrectomy 4 weeks later. TCRdb's copy holds only in-frame clones and misses some; the assay was immunoSEQ multiplex PCR. The table includes approximately 120,000 clones, about four fifths detected once. The sample in question was blood, obtained from a patient whose treatment included radiotherapy and nephrectomy. These receptors were collected from an older woman with renal cell carcinoma.

The rearrangement uses TRBV5-1 and TRBJ1-4, with TRBD1 identical over 8 bases. Germline V gene lookup returns CDR1 SGHRS and CDR2 YFSETQ. The CDR3 loop spans 16 amino acids. With V trimmed by 6 bases and J by 7 bases, 14 bases remained unmatched. CDR3 amino acids: CASTIDSGGRSEKLFF. In nucleotides, the CDR3 is TGCGCCAGCACCATCGATTCAGGGGGCCGGAGTGAAAAACTGTTTTTT.

Written as DNA, the CDR3 is TGTGCCAGCAGCTTGGATAGCGGGGTTAGGGGGGGCCCGTACTTC. As protein: CASSLDSGVRGGPYF. The chain links TRBV7-2 to TRBJ2-7, with 8 bases identical to TRBD2. J was trimmed by 12 bases and V by 3 bases; bases with no gene match: 16. The CDR3 sequence is 15 residues long. Germline V CDR1 and CDR2: SGHTA, FQGNSA.

The chain joins TRBV19 to TRBJ2-5; possibly TRBD1 for D (5 bases). The CDR3 consists of 14 residues. V was clipped by 2 bases and J by 3 bases, with 10 bases between them. The germline V gene encodes CDR1 LNHDA and CDR2 SQIVND (reference sequence). The CDR3 protein is CASSITQGEETQYF. Here the CDR3 DNA reads TGTGCCAGTAGTATAACGCAGGGCGAAGAGACCCAGTACTTC. The full variable domain, completed using reference TRBV19 and TRBJ2-5, is DGGITQSPKYLFRKEGQNVTLSCEQNLNHDAMYWYRQDPGQGLRLIYYSQIVNDFQKGDIAEGYSVSREKKESFPLTVTSAQKNPTAFYLCASSITQGEETQYFGPGTRLLVL.

This chain connects TRBV19 to TRBJ1-5; no clear D gene. V gave up 3 bases and J gave up 0 bases, with 18 bases separating them. This CDR3 contains 18 residues. Per the germline V gene, CDR1 is LNHDA and CDR2 is SQIVND (reference sequence). Written as DNA, the CDR3 is TGTGCCAGTAGTATCTCCGCCTCGGAGGCATATAGCAATCAGCCCCAGCATTTT. It specifies CASSISASEAYSNQPQHF.

This clone has a single count. The rearrangement links TRBV6-5 to TRBJ2-1, with no clear D. V dropped 2 bases and J dropped 6 bases, with 11 bases sitting between them. The CDR3 is made up of 14 amino acids. The germline V gene encodes CDR1 MNHEY and CDR2 SVGAGI. The CDR3 bases are TGTGCCAGCAGTTACGCGGCGGAGTCCAATGAGCAGTTCTTC. Amino acid sequence: CASSYAAESNEQFF.

The rearrangement links TRBV6-1 to TRBJ2-5, with 9 bases aligning to TRBD2. The CDR3 extends over 16 amino acids. CDR1 MNHNS and CDR2 SASEGT come from the germline V gene. J gave up 4 bases and V 2 bases, and 8 bases lay outside the gene matches. CDR3 in DNA: TGTGCCAGCAGTGAACGACAGGCGGGAGGGGCAGAGACCCAGTACTTC. Translated: CASSERQAGGAETQYF.

V and J are TRBV4-3 and TRBJ1-6; 7 bases match TRBD1. The CDR3 runs 15 residues. Germline loops: CDR1 LGHNA, CDR2 YSLEER. With 0 bases clipped from V and 5 bases from J, the junction kept 1 base outside the gene matches. The CDR3 reads CASSQETGNNSPLHF. The CDR3 coding sequence is TGCGCCAGCAGCCAAGAGACAGGGAATAATTCACCCCTCCACTTT.

In this sample, this clone turned up once. V is TRBV10-3 and J is TRBJ2-7, with 8 bases identical to TRBD1. The germline V gene encodes CDR1 ENHRY and CDR2 SYGVKD. Trimming removed 6 bases from V and 4 bases from J; junction bases left unmatched: 11. The length of the CDR3 is 15 residues. The CDR3 reads CAIRTAAQGAYEQYF. The CDR3 region has the DNA TGTGCCATCAGAACGGCCGCCCAGGGGGCATACGAGCAGTACTTC.

This sequence joins TRBV9 and TRBJ2-1; D may be TRBD1 (5 bases). V lost 0 bases and J lost 3, with 13 bases in between. This CDR3 contains 16 residues. Germline CDR1 is SGDLS and CDR2 is YYNGEE. Here the CDR3 reads CASSVAGSKDYNEQFF. The CDR3 DNA follows: TGTGCCAGCAGCGTAGCAGGGTCCAAGGACTACAATGAGCAGTTCTTC.

The rearrangement uses TRBV7-6 and TRBJ2-7, with a possible D match to TRBD2 (6 bases). Germline values: CDR1 SGHVS, CDR2 FNYEAQ. The CDR3 has 13 residues. V was shortened by 4 bases and J by 6 bases, with 13 bases between the two germline ends. Here the CDR3 reads CASSSMSGVEQYF. The CDR3 nucleotides are TGTGCCAGCAGCTCGATGTCGGGGGTCGAGCAGTACTTC. The entire variable domain, with the rest obtained from reference TRBV7-6 and TRBJ2-7, is as follows: GAGVSQSPRYKVTKRGQDVALRCDPISGHVSLYWYRQALGQGPEFLTYFNYEAQQDKSGLPNDRFSAERPEGSISTLTIQRTEQRDSAMYRCASSSMSGVEQYFGPGTRLTVT.

V is TRBV6-5 and J is TRBJ2-7; D call uncertain. There are 13 residues in the CDR3. CDR1 and CDR2 from the germline V gene are MNHEY and SVGAGI. The V and J ends lost 2 bases and 2 bases respectively, with 7 bases between them. The chain's CDR3 is CASSYGQTYEQYF. The CDR3 DNA sequence: TGTGCCAGCAGTTACGGCCAGACCTACGAGCAGTACTTC.

The rearrangement uses TRBV4-1 and TRBJ1-5, with 9 nucleotides matching TRBD1. Germline trimming cut 1 base from V and 5 bases from J; bases unmatched to any gene: 6. Germline CDR1 MGHRA, CDR2 YSYEKL. CDR3 size: 16 residues. CDR3 sequence: CASSQVRGTGYQPQHF. CDR3 nucleotides: TGCGCCAGCAGCCAAGTTCGCGGGACAGGGTATCAGCCCCAGCATTTT.

The chain is built from TRBV28 and TRBJ1-2, with no clear D. Per the germline V gene, CDR1 is MDHEN and CDR2 is SYDVKM. The V end was cut by 1 base, the J end by 4 bases, with 10 bases between. This CDR3 region has 14 residues. CDR3 sequence: CASSLLEVGYGYTF. The DNA of the CDR3 is TGTGCCAGCAGTTTATTAGAAGTCGGCTATGGCTACACCTTC.

J is TRBJ2-1 and V is TRBV4-1; TRBD2 aligns across 10 bases. The CDR3 is 14 residues long. Germline assignment: CDR1 MGHRA and CDR2 YSYEKL. Trimming removed 2 bases from V and 8 bases from J; junction bases left unmatched: 3. The CDR3 sequence: CASSQLLAGHEQFF. Here the CDR3 DNA reads TGCGCCAGCAGCCAATTACTAGCGGGGCATGAGCAGTTCTTC.

This clone was recorded only once. The V gene is TRBV2, the J gene TRBJ2-7; perhaps TRBD1 as D (6 bases). CDR1 is SNHLY, CDR2 FYNNEI, per germline. This CDR3 has 15 amino acids. Trimming pared 2 bases from V and 3 bases from J, leaving 14 bases between. In DNA, the CDR3 is TGTGCCAGCAGTGAATTTGGGACAAGCATCTACGAGCAGTACTTC. This gives the protein CASSEFGTSIYEQYF.

The V and J genes are TRBV27 and TRBJ2-3, with 9 bases identical to TRBD2. In germline, CDR1 is MNHEY, CDR2 SMNVEV (reference sequence). J was trimmed by 2 bases and V by 6 bases; bases with no gene match: 6. This CDR3 has 15 amino acids. The CDR3 sequence: CASSLRGGVTDTQYF. The CDR3 DNA reads TGTGCCAGCAGCCTGCGGGGGGGTGTCACAGATACGCAGTATTTT.

The chain combines TRBV2 with TRBJ2-1; 11 bases map to TRBD1. CDR1 is SNHLY and CDR2 is FYNNEI in the germline V gene. Trimming removed 10 bases from V and 9 bases from J; junction bases left unmatched: 11. The CDR3 extends over 14 amino acids. The CDR3 reads CAIPGQGALGEQFF. CDR3 bases: TGTGCCATCCCCGGACAGGGGGCGCTTGGTGAGCAGTTCTTC.

This sequence joins TRBV4-3 and TRBJ1-1, with TRBD1 matching 7 bases. The ends lost 5 bases at V and 11 bases at J; junction bases unmatched: 5. CDR1 and CDR2 (germline): LGHNA, YSLEER. This CDR3 spans 11 amino acids. The CDR3, as DNA: TGCGCCAGCAGCAACACAGGGGTGGCTTTCTTT. Translation gives CASSNTGVAFF.

The chain links TRBV5-1 to TRBJ2-2, with D maybe TRBD1 (6 bases). CDR3 length: 16 amino acids. V was trimmed by 0 bases and J by 2 bases, leaving 11 bases between them. Germline-derived CDR1 and CDR2 are SGHRS and YFSETQ. The CDR3 region is CASSLVPGDNTGELFF. The CDR3 DNA sequence: TGCGCCAGCAGCTTGGTTCCAGGGGATAACACCGGGGAGCTGTTTTTT.